This paragraph covers one T cell receptor (beta chain) sequence. The data originate from a study of OX40 agonist ivuxolimab in advanced cancers. Looking at the study overall: Patients were dosed intravenously with ivuxolimab at 0.01 to 10 mg/kg every 2 weeks. Dose-escalation patients' cancers were hepatocellular carcinoma, melanoma, renal cell or head and neck cancer.

Germline-derived CDR1 and CDR2 are MDHEN and SYDVKM. The CDR3 runs to 11 residues. The V and J ends lost 3 bases and 10 bases respectively, with 7 bases between them. The repertoire was sequenced with immunoSEQ multiplex PCR; TCRdb's copy has only in-frame clones and lacks some. Seen here are just under 80,000 clones, around four fifths observed once, and the top ten hold around a quarter. This chain links TRBV28 with TRBJ2-1; D is ambiguous. This clonotype originated in an adult with an advanced solid tumor such as melanoma, head and neck, liver or kidney cancer. This sample comprised CD4+ or CD8+ T cells sorted from blood, obtained in a trial of the OX40 agonist ivuxolimab. CDR3 in amino acids: CASSLDREQFF. The CDR3 nucleotides read TGTGCCAGCAGTTTGGATCGGGAGCAGTTCTTC. Using reference TRBV28 and TRBJ2-1 for the parts outside the CDR3, the full variable domain is DVKVTQSSRYLVKRTGEKVFLECVQDMDHENMFWYRQDPGLGLRLIYFSYDVKMKEKGDIPEGYSVSREKKERFSLILESASTNQTSMYLCASSLDREQFFGPGTRLTVL.